These 10 T cell receptor beta chains share one sample of origin, sequenced in a study of PD-L1 blockade in urothelial cancer. Described time point: peripheral blood 6 weeks after treatment start. Generated by immunoSEQ multiplex PCR, the TCRdb table keeps only in-frame clones and is missing some. The profile shows over 70,000 clones, around four fifths of them singletons. The starting material was PBMCs, obtained around atezolizumab (anti-PD-L1) treatment. The receptors stem from a man aged 70 or older with urothelial cancer.

This chain joins TRBV4-1 and TRBJ2-7, with 9 nucleotides matching TRBD1. CDR1 is MGHRA, CDR2 YSYEKL, per germline. The CDR3 is made up of 15 amino acids. V was pared by 1 base and J by 3 bases, with 4 bases of the junction left unmatched. The CDR3 loop is CASSQGDRDLYEQYF. The CDR3 coding sequence is TGCGCCAGCAGCCAAGGGGACAGGGATCTCTACGAGCAGTACTTC.

The V call is TRBV9, the J call TRBJ2-3; D possibly corresponds to TRBD1 (5 bases). The CDR3 spans 14 residues. CDR1 is SGDLS and CDR2 is YYNGEE in the germline V gene. V shed 4 bases and J shed 2 bases, with 11 bases lying between them. CDR3 sequence (DNA): TGTGCCAGCAGCATAACAGGTTTCACAGATACGCAGTATTTT. This gives the protein CASSITGFTDTQYF.

The V and J genes are TRBV11-2 and TRBJ2-7; 7 bases are a match to TRBD2. Trimming removed 6 bases from V and 2 bases from J; junction bases left unmatched: 7. The CDR3 has 14 amino acids. Germline lookup yields CDR1 SGHAT and CDR2 FQNNGV. The chain's CDR3 is CASRPLAFPYEQYF. DNA for the CDR3: TGTGCCAGCAGGCCACTAGCGTTTCCCTACGAGCAGTACTTC.

The chain combines TRBV2 with TRBJ2-7, with 9 bases identical to TRBD1. The CDR3 has 14 residues. Germline values: CDR1 SNHLY, CDR2 FYNNEI. Trimming removed 7 bases from V and 1 base from J; junction bases left unmatched: 5. The CDR3 sequence is CASMGGTGSYEQYF. The CDR3 nucleotides are TGTGCCAGCATGGGGGGGACAGGGTCCTACGAGCAGTACTTC.

This chain connects TRBV30 to TRBJ1-3, with D perhaps TRBD1 (5 bases). Trimming removed 4 bases from V and 2 bases from J, with 9 bases in between. The germline V gene has CDR1 GTSNPN and CDR2 SVGIG (reference sequence). The CDR3 is made up of 13 amino acids. In DNA form, the CDR3 reads TGTGCCTGGACTCGGGGGACTGGAAACACCATATATTTT. It translates to CAWTRGTGNTIYF.

The chain links TRBV27 to TRBJ2-3; 8 positions agree with TRBD2. CDR1 is MNHEY and CDR2 is SMNVEV in the germline V gene (reference sequence). V dropped 5 bases and J dropped 0; count of bases not matched to a gene: 7. The CDR3 is made up of 16 amino acids. CDR3 residues: CASSNPSGPSTDTQYF. CDR3 in DNA: TGTGCCAGCAGTAACCCTAGCGGGCCTAGCACAGATACGCAGTATTTT.

Note on this clone: A junction boundary mismatches the germline segment, possibly from a read error. The rearrangement joins TRBV5-1 to TRBJ2-7; D is perhaps TRBD1 (6 bases). Germline CDR1 and CDR2: SGHRS and YFSETQ. The CDR3 loop spans 13 amino acids. CDR3 loop: CASSRLQGPEQYF. Here the CDR3 DNA reads TGTGCCAGCAGCCGACTACAGGGACCCGAGCAGTACTTC. Variable domain in full (rest from reference TRBV5-1 and TRBJ2-7): KAGVTQTPRYLIKTRGQQVTLSCSPISGHRSVSWYQQTPGQGLQFLFEYFSETQRNKGNFPGRFSGRQFSNSRSEMNVSTLELGDSALYLCASSRLQGPEQYFGPGTRLTVT.

The chain has TRBV21-1 and TRBJ1-6. TRBV21-1 is shown as a pseudogene. The CDR3 contains 14 residues. The CDR3 protein is CASSSGEYNSPLHF. The DNA of the CDR3 is TGTGCCAGCAGCAGTGGGGAGTATAATTCACCCCTCCACTTT.

The chain carries TRBV2 and TRBJ1-1, with 8 bases that match TRBD1. Germline CDR1 is SNHLY and CDR2 is FYNNEI. With 6 bases clipped from V and 11 bases from J, the junction kept 8 bases outside the gene matches. The CDR3 runs 12 residues. The CDR3 sequence: CASRAGGDGAFF. CDR3 sequence (DNA): TGTGCCAGCAGAGCAGGGGGCGACGGGGCTTTCTTT.

This clone was observed a few times. This chain joins TRBV7-9 and TRBJ1-4; 9 bases agree with TRBD1. V was clipped by 5 bases and J by 7 bases; unmatched bases: 5. There are 14 residues in the CDR3. Germline V gives CDR1 SEHNR, CDR2 FQNEAQ (reference sequence). This CDR3 reads CASSNRQGGEKLFF. In nucleotides, the CDR3 is TGTGCCAGCAGCAATCGACAGGGGGGTGAAAAACTGTTTTTT.